This TCR beta chain appears in the sequencing data of a study of T cells in pancreatic ductal adenocarcinoma. Study-level points and caveats: Tumors hold more CD45RO+ effector T cells, which may bias toward lower diversity. Compared with tumor, blood showed more total productive templates and 6.5 to 10-fold more clonotypes.

The selected patients with pancreatic ductal adenocarcinoma had surgery but no neoadjuvant therapy. Clones were read by immunoSEQ multiplex PCR, and TCRdb kept only the in-frame ones, dropping some. Here the sample spans over 8,500 clones, roughly 71% being singletons. To note about this clone: The antigen is unknown.

The CDR3 consists of 16 residues. V gave up 2 bases and J gave up 4 bases; unmatched junction bases: 9. The germline gives CDR1 MGHRA, CDR2 YSYEKL. This clonotype was sampled from a human donor with pancreatic ductal adenocarcinoma. Sample: pancreatic tumor tissue. The J gene is TRBJ2-3, the V gene TRBV4-1, with TRBD2 identical over 7 bases. This CDR3 is CASSQTPGLSADTQYF. Here the CDR3 DNA reads TGCGCCAGCAGCCAAACCCCGGGACTAAGTGCAGATACGCAGTATTTT.